Each of the 22 T cell receptor beta chains below was sequenced from the same sample in a study of cytomegalovirus exposure and HLA in healthy donors. 13 Jbeta primers and 60 Vbeta primers were used for the PCR. Generated by immunoSEQ multiplex PCR, the TCRdb table keeps only in-frame clones and is missing some. In the table there are about 140,000 clones, 76% of which are singletons. The sample was PBMCs. These receptor sequences come from a man aged 35 to 55 in good health and CMV-seronegative.

The V gene is TRBV4-1, the J gene TRBJ1-6; D is unclear. The V and J ends lost 0 bases and 9 bases respectively, with 9 bases between them. Germline V CDR1 and CDR2: MGHRA, YSYEKL. The CDR3 is 14 amino acids. CDR3 residues: CASSQDHGSSPLHF. CDR3 coding DNA: TGCGCCAGCAGCCAAGATCATGGTAGTTCACCCCTCCACTTT.

The V gene is TRBV6-6, the J gene TRBJ1-1; 9 bases are a match to TRBD1. J was trimmed by 3 bases and V by 5 bases; bases with no gene match: 4. CDR3 length: 14 amino acids. CDR1 MNHNY and CDR2 SVGAGI come from the germline V gene (reference sequence). CDR3 nucleotide sequence: TGTGCCAGCAGTCTCGACAGGGGGGACACTGAAGCTTTCTTT. As protein: CASSLDRGDTEAFF.

The chain carries TRBV28 and TRBJ1-2; D call uncertain. Germline values: CDR1 MDHEN, CDR2 SYDVKM. This CDR3 is 11 amino acids long. Trimming removed 2 bases at V and 14 bases at J, with 12 bases between. The CDR3 DNA reads TGTGCCAGCAGTTTAGGGTACGGGAAAACCTTC. This sequence encodes CASSLGYGKTF.

The chain couples TRBV19 to TRBJ2-7; 11 nucleotides line up with TRBD2. The CDR3 loop spans 18 amino acids. The germline V gene has CDR1 LNHDA and CDR2 SQIVND (reference sequence). Trimming cost V 4 bases and J 2 bases; bases outside gene matches: 13. The CDR3 nucleotides read TGTGCCAGTAGTAAAAGGGATTTAGCGGGAGGGCCGACCTACGAGCAGTACTTC. It codes for CASSKRDLAGGPTYEQYF.

The chain employs TRBV19 and TRBJ1-5; D is possibly TRBD1 (5 bases). The CDR3 is 12 amino acids. The germline V and J ends were trimmed by 6 bases and 7 bases, with 10 bases remaining between them. The germline V gene has CDR1 LNHDA and CDR2 SQIVND (reference sequence). DNA for the CDR3: TGTGCCAGTAGCCTAGGGGTCCAGCCCCAGCATTTT. Translating gives CASSLGVQPQHF.

The chain carries TRBV6-6 and TRBJ2-7; TRBD1 agrees at 7 bases. The germline V gene encodes CDR1 MNHNY and CDR2 SVGAGI (reference sequence). The length of the CDR3 is 12 residues. The V gene end was trimmed by 7 bases and the J gene end by 6 bases; junction bases not matched to a gene: 6. Written as DNA, the CDR3 is TGTGCCAGCACCCTGACAGGGAGCGAGCAGTACTTC. It translates to CASTLTGSEQYF.

The chain links TRBV11-3 to TRBJ1-5; D unclear. This CDR3 region has 14 residues. The germline gives CDR1 SGHNT, CDR2 YENEEA. V lost 1 base and J 5 bases, leaving 9 bases between the germline ends. Here the CDR3 reads CASSLGGNDQPQHF. CDR3 DNA: TGTGCCAGCAGCTTAGGAGGGAACGATCAGCCCCAGCATTTT.

The rearrangement joins TRBV6-1 to TRBJ1-6, with 9 bases that match TRBD1. The V segment lost 4 bases and the J segment 13 bases; nucleotides outside the gene matches: 5. The CDR3 extends over 13 amino acids. The germline CDR1 and CDR2 sequences are MNHNS and SASEGT. This CDR3 is CASSGVTGGPLHF. The DNA for the CDR3 is TGTGCCAGCAGTGGCGTAACAGGGGGCCCCCTCCACTTT.

The chain carries TRBV6-5 and TRBJ1-3; 7 bases align to TRBD1. CDR1 and CDR2 from the germline V gene are MNHEY and SVGAGI. V dropped 5 bases and J dropped 4; count of bases not matched to a gene: 5. The CDR3 is 14 amino acids. This chain's CDR3 is CASSGGTAGNTIYF. CDR3 in DNA: TGTGCCAGCAGTGGAGGGACAGCAGGAAACACCATATATTTT.

V and J are TRBV5-1 and TRBJ2-2, with 11 bases that match TRBD2. CDR1 SGHRS and CDR2 YFSETQ come from the germline V gene. The CDR3 extends over 16 amino acids. The J segment lost 2 bases and the V segment lost 3 bases, leaving 3 bases of the junction unmatched. The CDR3 here is CASSWGLADNTGELFF. The CDR3 DNA sequence: TGCGCCAGCAGCTGGGGACTAGCGGATAACACCGGGGAGCTGTTTTTT.

The genes are TRBV7-6 and TRBJ1-1; possibly TRBD1 for D (6 bases). V lost 1 base and J lost 1, with 7 bases in between. In germline, CDR1 is SGHVS, CDR2 FNYEAQ. This CDR3 spans 14 amino acids. CDR3 coding DNA: TGTGCCAGCAGCTTAGGGACAGAGAACACTGAAGCTTTCTTT. The encoded protein is CASSLGTENTEAFF.

The gene calls are TRBV5-6 and TRBJ2-2; 8 bases agree with TRBD1. V shed 5 bases, J shed 3 bases, and the junction held 0 bases outside the gene matches. This CDR3 region has 13 residues. Germline loops: CDR1 SGHDT, CDR2 YYEEEE. This CDR3 is CASRGQDTGELFF. CDR3 nucleotides: TGTGCCAGCAGGGGACAGGACACCGGGGAGCTGTTTTTT.

The CDR3 loop reads CASSREWSGSSYNEQFF. The CDR3 nucleotides read TGTGCCAGCAGCCGGGAGTGGAGCGGGAGCTCCTACAATGAGCAGTTCTTC. This chain links TRBV7-6 with TRBJ2-1; 8 positions agree with TRBD2. The CDR3 is 17 residues long. The germline V gene encodes CDR1 SGHVS and CDR2 FNYEAQ. After removal of 5 bases from V and 0 bases from J, the junction contained 9 bases not matched to a gene.

The V gene is TRBV6-1, the J gene TRBJ2-5, with a possible D match to TRBD1 (5 bases). The DNA end is a closer match to TRBJ2-7, so the J assignment may be wrong. Germline CDR1 reads MNHNS; CDR2 reads SASEGT. The CDR3 totals 15 residues. The CDR3 region is CASNVQPRATYEQYF. CDR3 DNA: TGTGCCAGCAATGTACAGCCCAGGGCCACCTACGAGCAGTACTTC.

The chain recombines TRBV4-1 with TRBJ2-1; 12 bases are shared with TRBD2. J lost 4 bases, V lost 3 bases, and 4 bases had no gene match. Germline CDR1 MGHRA, CDR2 YSYEKL. The CDR3 consists of 16 residues. The CDR3 protein is CASSHRGLAGYNEQFF. CDR3 bases: TGCGCCAGCAGCCACCGAGGACTAGCGGGGTACAATGAGCAGTTCTTC.

The V call is TRBV9, the J call TRBJ1-2; no firm D call. CDR3 length: 15 residues. Germline assignment: CDR1 SGDLS and CDR2 YYNGEE. The V gene lost 4 bases and the J gene lost 4 bases, with 17 bases spanning the gap. Written as DNA, the CDR3 is TGTGCCAGCAGCCCCAATTTGGCAGGCAGCTATGGCTACACCTTC. Its protein product is CASSPNLAGSYGYTF. Supplemented by reference TRBV9 and TRBJ1-2, the full variable domain reads DSGVTQTPKHLITATGQRVTLRCSPRSGDLSVYWYQQSLDQGLQFLIQYYNGEERAKGNILERFSAQQFPDLHSELNLSSLELGDSALYFCASSPNLAGSYGYTFGSGTRLTVV.

This rearrangement joins TRBV13 to TRBJ2-2, with 9 bases that match TRBD1. Germline V gene sequence: CDR1 PRHDT, CDR2 FYEKMQ (reference sequence). The CDR3 is made up of 14 amino acids. V lost 6 bases, J lost 7 bases, and 6 bases stayed unmatched. The CDR3 DNA sequence: TGTGCCAGCAGATACTACAGGGGGCACGGGGAGCTGTTTTTT. Its protein product is CASRYYRGHGELFF.

The rearrangement links TRBV6-5 to TRBJ2-7, with 8 bases matching TRBD1. CDR1 and CDR2 (germline): MNHEY, SVGAGI. V was pared by 0 bases and J by 3 bases, with 4 bases of the junction left unmatched. This CDR3 has 15 amino acids. The CDR3 loop is CASSYSTGGNYEQYF. The CDR3 nucleotides are TGTGCCAGCAGTTACTCAACAGGGGGAAACTACGAGCAGTACTTC.

This chain connects TRBV7-9 to TRBJ1-5, with D perhaps TRBD1 (6 bases). This CDR3 has 15 residues. Germline V gene data show CDR1 as SEHNR and CDR2 as FQNEAQ (reference sequence). V was pared by 5 bases and J by 2 bases, with 13 bases between. For the CDR3, the DNA is TGTGCCAGCAGCGGGGGGGCAGGTGGCAATCAGCCCCAGCATTTT. Translation gives CASSGGAGGNQPQHF. Together with reference TRBV7-9 and TRBJ1-5, the CDR3 gives the full variable domain: DTGVSQNPRHKITKRGQNVTFRCDPISEHNRLYWYRQTLGQGPEFLTYFQNEAQLEKSRLLSDRFSAERPKGSFSTLEIQRTEQGDSAMYLCASSGGAGGNQPQHFGDGTRLSIL.

The chain employs TRBV7-9 and TRBJ2-7, with D uncertain. Trimming took 4 bases from V and 0 from J, leaving 22 bases between them. The V gene's germline CDR1 is SEHNR and CDR2 FQNEAQ (reference sequence). CDR3 length: 18 amino acids. The CDR3 nucleotides are TGTGCCAGCAGCTCCTCCCAACGGTCACGCCGCCCCTCCTACGAGCAGTACTTC. Translation gives CASSSSQRSRRPSYEQYF. The full variable domain, its missing parts supplied by reference TRBV7-9 and TRBJ2-7, is DTGVSQNPRHKITKRGQNVTFRCDPISEHNRLYWYRQTLGQGPEFLTYFQNEAQLEKSRLLSDRFSAERPKGSFSTLEIQRTEQGDSAMYLCASSSSQRSRRPSYEQYFGPGTRLTVT.

This chain uses TRBV6-5 with TRBJ2-5; the match to TRBD2 covers 12 bases. The better agreement between TRBJ2-7 and the DNA end casts doubt on the J call. This CDR3 is 15 amino acids long. The germline CDR1 and CDR2 sequences are MNHEY and SVGAGI. The CDR3 coding sequence is TGTGCCAGCAGTCCCGGACTAGCGGGGTCCTACGAGCAGTACTTC. This encodes CASSPGLAGSYEQYF.

The chain employs TRBV10-2 and TRBJ2-3; D not resolved. The V gene lost 6 bases and the J gene lost 0 bases, with 16 bases spanning the gap. The V gene's germline CDR1 is WSHSY and CDR2 SAAADI. The CDR3 spans 16 residues. Written as DNA, the CDR3 is TGCGCCAGCAGCCCTCTTATCACACTAAGCACAGATACGCAGTATTTT. Encoded protein: CASSPLITLSTDTQYF.